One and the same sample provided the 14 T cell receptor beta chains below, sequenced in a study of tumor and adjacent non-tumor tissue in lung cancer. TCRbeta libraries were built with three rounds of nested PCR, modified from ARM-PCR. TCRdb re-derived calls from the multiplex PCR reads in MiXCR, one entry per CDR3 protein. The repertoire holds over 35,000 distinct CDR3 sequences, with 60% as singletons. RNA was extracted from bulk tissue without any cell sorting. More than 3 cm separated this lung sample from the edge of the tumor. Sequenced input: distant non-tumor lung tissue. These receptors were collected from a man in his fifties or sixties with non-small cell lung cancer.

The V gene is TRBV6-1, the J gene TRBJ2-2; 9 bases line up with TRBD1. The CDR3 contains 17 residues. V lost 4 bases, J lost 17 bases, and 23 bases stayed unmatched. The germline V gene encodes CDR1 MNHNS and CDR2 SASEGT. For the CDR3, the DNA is TGTGCCAGCAGTGCCCGGGGACAGGGATCCGACACGGGGGAGTTCTTTTTT. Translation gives CASSARGQGSDTGEFFF.

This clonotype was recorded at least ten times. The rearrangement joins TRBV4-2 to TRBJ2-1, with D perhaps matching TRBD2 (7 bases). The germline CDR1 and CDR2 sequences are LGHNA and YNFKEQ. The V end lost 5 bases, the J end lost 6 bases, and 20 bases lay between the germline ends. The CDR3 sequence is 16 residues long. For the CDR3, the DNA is TGTGCCAGCAGCTACCAAGGGGGGGCGGGGTCCAATGAGCAGTTCTTC. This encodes CASSYQGGAGSNEQFF.

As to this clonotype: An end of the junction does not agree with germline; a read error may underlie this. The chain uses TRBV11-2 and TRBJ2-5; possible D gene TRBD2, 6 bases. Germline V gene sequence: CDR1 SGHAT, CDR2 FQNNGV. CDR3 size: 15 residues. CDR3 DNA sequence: TGTGCCAACAGCTCCACTTGGGGGGTAACAGAGACCCAGTACTTC. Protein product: CANSSTWGVTETQYF.

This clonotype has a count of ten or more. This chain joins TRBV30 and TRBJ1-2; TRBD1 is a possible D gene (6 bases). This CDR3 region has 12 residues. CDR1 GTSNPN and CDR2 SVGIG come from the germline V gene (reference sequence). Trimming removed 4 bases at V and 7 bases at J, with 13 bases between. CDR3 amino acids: CAWIHRVIGYTF. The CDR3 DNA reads TGTGCCTGGATTCACAGGGTTATTGGCTACACCTTC.

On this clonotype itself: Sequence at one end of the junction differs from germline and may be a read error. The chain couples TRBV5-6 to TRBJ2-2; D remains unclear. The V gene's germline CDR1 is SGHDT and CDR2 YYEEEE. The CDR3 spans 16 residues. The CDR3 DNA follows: TGTGGCAGCAGTCCTAACCCGACCGGGAACACCGGGGAGCTGTTTTTT. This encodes CGSSPNPTGNTGELFF.

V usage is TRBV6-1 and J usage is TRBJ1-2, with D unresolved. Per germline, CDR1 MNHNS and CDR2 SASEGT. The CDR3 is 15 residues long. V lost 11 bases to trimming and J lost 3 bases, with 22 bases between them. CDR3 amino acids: CAGGKRAEAHYGYTF. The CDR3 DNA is TGTGCCGGCGGGAAGAGGGCAGAGGCTCACTATGGCTACACCTTC.

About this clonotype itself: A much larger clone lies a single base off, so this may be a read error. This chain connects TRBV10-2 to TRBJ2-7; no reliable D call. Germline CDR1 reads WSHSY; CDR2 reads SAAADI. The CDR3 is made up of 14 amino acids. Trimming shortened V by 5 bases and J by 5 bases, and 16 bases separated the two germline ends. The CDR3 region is CASSSQQGADEQYF. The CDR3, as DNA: TGCGCCAGCAGTAGTCAGCAAGGTGCCGACGAGCAGTACTTC.

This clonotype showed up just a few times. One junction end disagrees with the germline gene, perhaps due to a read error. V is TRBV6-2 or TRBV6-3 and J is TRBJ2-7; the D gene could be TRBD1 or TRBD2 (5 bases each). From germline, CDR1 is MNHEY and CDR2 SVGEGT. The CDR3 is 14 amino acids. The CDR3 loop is CASSWGSQTYGQYF. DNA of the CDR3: TGTGCCAGCAGCTGGGGGTCCCAGACCTACGGGCAGTACTTC.

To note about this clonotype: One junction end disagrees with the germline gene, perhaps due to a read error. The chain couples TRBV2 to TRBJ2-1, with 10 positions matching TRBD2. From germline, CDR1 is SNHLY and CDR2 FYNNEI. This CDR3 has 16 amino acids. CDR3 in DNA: TGTGTCAGCAGCCTCGGACTAGCGGAGGGAAGGAATGAGCACTTCTTC. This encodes CVSSLGLAEGRNEHFF.

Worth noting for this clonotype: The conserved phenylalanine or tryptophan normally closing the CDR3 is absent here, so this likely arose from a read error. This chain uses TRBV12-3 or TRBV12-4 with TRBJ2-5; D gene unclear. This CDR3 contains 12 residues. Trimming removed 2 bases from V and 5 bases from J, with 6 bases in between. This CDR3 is CASSLWTETQYL. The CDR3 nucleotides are TGTGCCAGCAGTTTATGGACGGAGACCCAGTACCTC.

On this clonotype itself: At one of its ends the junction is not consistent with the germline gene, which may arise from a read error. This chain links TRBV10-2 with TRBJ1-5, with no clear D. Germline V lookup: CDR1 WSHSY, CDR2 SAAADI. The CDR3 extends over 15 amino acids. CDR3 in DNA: TGCGCCAGCGGTAAGTTGACTCTTAGCAATCAGCCCCGGCATTTT. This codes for CASGKLTLSNQPRHF.

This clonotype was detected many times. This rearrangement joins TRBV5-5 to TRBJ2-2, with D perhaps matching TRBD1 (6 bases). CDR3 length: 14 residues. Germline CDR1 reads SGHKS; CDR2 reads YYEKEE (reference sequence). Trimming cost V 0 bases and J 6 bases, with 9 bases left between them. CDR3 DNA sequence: TGTGCCAGCAGCTTGGATCCAGGGGCCGGGGAGCTGTTTTTT. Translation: CASSLDPGAGELFF.

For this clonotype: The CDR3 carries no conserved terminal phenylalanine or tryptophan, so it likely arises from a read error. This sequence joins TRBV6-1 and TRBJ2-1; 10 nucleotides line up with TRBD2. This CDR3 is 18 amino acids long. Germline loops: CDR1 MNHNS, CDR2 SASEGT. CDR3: CAGSEISLLAGPYNEQFI. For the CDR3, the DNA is TGTGCCGGCAGTGAGATCTCCTTACTAGCGGGGCCTTACAATGAGCAGTTCATC.

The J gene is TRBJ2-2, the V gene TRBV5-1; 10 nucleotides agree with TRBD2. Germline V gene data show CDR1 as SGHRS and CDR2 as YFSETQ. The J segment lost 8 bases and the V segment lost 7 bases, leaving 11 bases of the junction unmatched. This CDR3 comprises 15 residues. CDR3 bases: TGCGCCAGCCAGATAGCTAGCGGGAGCGTAGGGGAGCTGTTTTTT. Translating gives CASQIASGSVGELFF.